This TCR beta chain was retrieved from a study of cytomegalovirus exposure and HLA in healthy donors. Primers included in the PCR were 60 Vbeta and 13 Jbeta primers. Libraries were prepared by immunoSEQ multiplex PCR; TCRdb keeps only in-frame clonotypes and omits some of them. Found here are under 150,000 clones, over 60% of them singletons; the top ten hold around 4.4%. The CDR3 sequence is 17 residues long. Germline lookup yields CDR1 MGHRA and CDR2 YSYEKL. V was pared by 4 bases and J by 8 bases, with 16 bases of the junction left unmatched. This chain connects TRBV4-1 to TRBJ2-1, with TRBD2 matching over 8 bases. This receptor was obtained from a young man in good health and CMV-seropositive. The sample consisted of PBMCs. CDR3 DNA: TGCGCCAGCAGCCGCTCCGGGACTAGTAGCCTTGGGGATGAGCAGTTCTTC. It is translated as CASSRSGTSSLGDEQFF.